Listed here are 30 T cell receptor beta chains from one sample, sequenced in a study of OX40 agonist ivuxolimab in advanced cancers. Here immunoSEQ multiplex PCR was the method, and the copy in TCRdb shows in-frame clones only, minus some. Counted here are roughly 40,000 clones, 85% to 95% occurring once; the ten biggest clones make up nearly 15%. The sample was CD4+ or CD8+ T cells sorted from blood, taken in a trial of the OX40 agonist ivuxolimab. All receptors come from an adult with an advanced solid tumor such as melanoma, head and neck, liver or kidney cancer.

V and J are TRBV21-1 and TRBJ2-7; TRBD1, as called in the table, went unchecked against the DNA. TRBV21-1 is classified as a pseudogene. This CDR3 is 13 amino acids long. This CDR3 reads CASSKRGQEEQYF. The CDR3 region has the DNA TGTGCCAGCAGCAAACGTGGACAGGAAGAGCAGTACTTC.

CDR3 in amino acids: CASSMFSGRGYEQYF. The CDR3 bases are TGTGCCAGTAGTATGTTCAGCGGGAGGGGTTACGAGCAGTACTTC. This chain connects TRBV19 to TRBJ2-7; 10 bases align to TRBD2. The J segment lost 4 bases and the V segment lost 3 bases, leaving 6 bases of the junction unmatched. The CDR3 covers 15 residues. CDR1 LNHDA and CDR2 SQIVND come from the germline V gene (reference sequence).

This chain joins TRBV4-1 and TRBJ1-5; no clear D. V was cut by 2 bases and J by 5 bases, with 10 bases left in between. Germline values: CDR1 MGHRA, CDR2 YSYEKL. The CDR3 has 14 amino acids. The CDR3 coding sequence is TGCGCCAGCAGCCAACTAATGGGAGATCAGCCCCAGCATTTT. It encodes CASSQLMGDQPQHF.

CDR3 in DNA: TGTGCCAGCAGTGACTCCGCCGACAGCCCCCACGAGCAGTACTTC. This gives the protein CASSDSADSPHEQYF. The J gene is TRBJ2-7, the V gene TRBV6-4; tentatively, D is TRBD1 (5 bases). From germline, CDR1 is MRHNA and CDR2 SNTAGT. The CDR3 totals 15 residues. V was cut by 0 bases and J by 5 bases, with 14 bases left in between.

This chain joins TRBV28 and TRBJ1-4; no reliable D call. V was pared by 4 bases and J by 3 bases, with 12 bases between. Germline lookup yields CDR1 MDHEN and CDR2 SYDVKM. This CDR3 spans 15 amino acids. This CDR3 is CASSSTTGPNEKLFF. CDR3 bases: TGTGCCAGCAGTTCAACGACTGGCCCTAATGAAAAACTGTTTTTT.

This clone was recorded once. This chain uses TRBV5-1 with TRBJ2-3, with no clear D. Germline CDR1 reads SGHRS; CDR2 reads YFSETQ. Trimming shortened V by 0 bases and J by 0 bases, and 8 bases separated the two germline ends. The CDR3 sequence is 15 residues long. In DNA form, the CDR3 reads TGCGCCAGCAGCTTGGAGCTACAGAGCACAGATACGCAGTATTTT. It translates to CASSLELQSTDTQYF.

CDR3 amino acids: CASSLWRTSGSWGQETQYF. The CDR3 DNA is TGTGCCAGCAGCTTGTGGAGGACTAGCGGGAGCTGGGGCCAAGAGACCCAGTACTTC. The chain is built from TRBV5-6 and TRBJ2-5, with 13 positions matching TRBD2. V dropped 1 base and J dropped 1; count of bases not matched to a gene: 10. The germline V gene has CDR1 SGHDT and CDR2 YYEEEE. The CDR3 loop spans 19 amino acids. The variable domain in full, completed from reference TRBV5-6 and TRBJ2-5, reads DAGVTQSPTHLIKTRGQQVTLRCSPKSGHDTVSWYQQALGQGPQFIFQYYEEEERQRGNFPDRFSGHQFPNYSSELNVNALLLGDSALYLCASSLWRTSGSWGQETQYFGPGTRLLVL.

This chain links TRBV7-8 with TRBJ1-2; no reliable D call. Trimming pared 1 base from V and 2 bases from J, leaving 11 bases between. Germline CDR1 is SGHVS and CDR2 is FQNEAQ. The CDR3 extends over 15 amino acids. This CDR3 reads CASSLEVGLNYGYTF. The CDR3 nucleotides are TGTGCCAGCAGCTTAGAGGTCGGATTGAACTATGGCTACACCTTC.

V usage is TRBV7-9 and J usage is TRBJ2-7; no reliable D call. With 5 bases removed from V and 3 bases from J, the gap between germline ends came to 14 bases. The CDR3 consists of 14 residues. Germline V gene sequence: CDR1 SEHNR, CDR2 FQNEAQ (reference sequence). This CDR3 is CASSLQPRYYEQYF. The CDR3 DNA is TGTGCCAGCAGCCTCCAACCACGGTACTACGAGCAGTACTTC.

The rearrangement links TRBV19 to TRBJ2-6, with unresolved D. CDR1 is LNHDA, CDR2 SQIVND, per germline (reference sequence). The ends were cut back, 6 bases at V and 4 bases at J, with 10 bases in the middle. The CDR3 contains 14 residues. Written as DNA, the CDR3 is TGTGCCAGTAGCTACCCTGGGGGGGCCAACGTCCTGACTTTC. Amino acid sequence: CASSYPGGANVLTF.

The chain's CDR3 is CASSPSLAGGDTQYF. CDR3 nucleotide sequence: TGCGCCAGCAGCCCCTCGCTAGCGGGTGGGGATACGCAGTATTTT. This sequence joins TRBV4-3 and TRBJ2-3; 8 nucleotides match TRBD2. The CDR3 loop spans 15 amino acids. The J segment lost 6 bases and the V segment lost 4 bases, leaving 9 bases of the junction unmatched. The germline CDR1 and CDR2 sequences are LGHNA and YSLEER.

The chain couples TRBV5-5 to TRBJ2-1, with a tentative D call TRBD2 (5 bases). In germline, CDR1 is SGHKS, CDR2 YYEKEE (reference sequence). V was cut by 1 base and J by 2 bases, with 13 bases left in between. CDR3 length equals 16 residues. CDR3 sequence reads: CASSLWVGVTYNEQFF. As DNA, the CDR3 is TGTGCCAGCAGCTTGTGGGTGGGAGTCACCTACAATGAGCAGTTCTTC. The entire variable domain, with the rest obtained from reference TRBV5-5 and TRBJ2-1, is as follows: DAGVTQSPTHLIKTRGQQVTLRCSPISGHKSVSWYQQVLGQGPQFIFQYYEKEERGRGNFPDRFSARQFPNYSSELNVNALLLGDSALYLCASSLWVGVTYNEQFFGPGTRLTVL.

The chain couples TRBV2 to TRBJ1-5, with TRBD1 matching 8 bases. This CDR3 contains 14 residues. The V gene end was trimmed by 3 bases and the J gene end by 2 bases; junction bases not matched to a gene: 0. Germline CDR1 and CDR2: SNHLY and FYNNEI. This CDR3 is CASSEDRGNQPQHF. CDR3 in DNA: TGTGCCAGCAGTGAGGACAGGGGCAATCAGCCCCAGCATTTT.

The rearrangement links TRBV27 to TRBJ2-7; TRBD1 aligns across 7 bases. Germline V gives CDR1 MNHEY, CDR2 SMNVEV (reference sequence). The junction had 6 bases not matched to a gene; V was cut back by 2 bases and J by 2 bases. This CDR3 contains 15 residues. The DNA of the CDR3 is TGTGCCAGCAGTTTAAGTTGGGACAGTCCCTACGAGCAGTACTTC. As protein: CASSLSWDSPYEQYF.

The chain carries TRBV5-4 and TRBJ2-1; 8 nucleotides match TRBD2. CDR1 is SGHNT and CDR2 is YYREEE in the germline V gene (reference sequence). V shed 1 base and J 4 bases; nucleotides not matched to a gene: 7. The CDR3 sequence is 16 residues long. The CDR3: CASSLTSGTFYNEQFF. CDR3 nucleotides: TGTGCCAGCAGCTTGACTAGCGGAACTTTTTACAATGAGCAGTTCTTC. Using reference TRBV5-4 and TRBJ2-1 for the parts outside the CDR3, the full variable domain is ETGVTQSPTHLIKTRGQQVTLRCSSQSGHNTVSWYQQALGQGPQFIFQYYREEENGRGNFPPRFSGLQFPNYSSELNVNALELDDSALYLCASSLTSGTFYNEQFFGPGTRLTVL.

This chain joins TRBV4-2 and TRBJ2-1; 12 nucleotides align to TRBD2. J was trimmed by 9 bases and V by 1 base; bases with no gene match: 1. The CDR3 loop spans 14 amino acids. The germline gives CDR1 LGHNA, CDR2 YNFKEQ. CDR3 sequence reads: CASSQGLAGVEQFF. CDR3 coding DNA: TGTGCCAGCAGCCAAGGACTAGCGGGAGTTGAGCAGTTCTTC.

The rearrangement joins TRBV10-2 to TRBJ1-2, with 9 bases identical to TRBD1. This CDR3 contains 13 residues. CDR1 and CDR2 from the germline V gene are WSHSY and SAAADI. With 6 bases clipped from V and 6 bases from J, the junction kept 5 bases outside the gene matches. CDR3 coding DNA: TGCGCCAGCAGCACACAGGGGGCGGATGGCTACACCTTC. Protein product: CASSTQGADGYTF.

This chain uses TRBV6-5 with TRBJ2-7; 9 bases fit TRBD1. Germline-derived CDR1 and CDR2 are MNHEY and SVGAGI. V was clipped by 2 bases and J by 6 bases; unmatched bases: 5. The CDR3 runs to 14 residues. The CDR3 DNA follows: TGTGCCAGCAGTTACGCGGGACAGGGAAGCGAGCAGTACTTC. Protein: CASSYAGQGSEQYF.

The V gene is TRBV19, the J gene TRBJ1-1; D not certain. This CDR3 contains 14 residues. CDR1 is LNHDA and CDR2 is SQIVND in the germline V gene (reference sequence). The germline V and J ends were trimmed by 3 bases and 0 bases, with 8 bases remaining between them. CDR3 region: CASSIGGLNTEAFF. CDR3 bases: TGTGCCAGTAGTATTGGAGGCCTGAACACTGAAGCTTTCTTT.

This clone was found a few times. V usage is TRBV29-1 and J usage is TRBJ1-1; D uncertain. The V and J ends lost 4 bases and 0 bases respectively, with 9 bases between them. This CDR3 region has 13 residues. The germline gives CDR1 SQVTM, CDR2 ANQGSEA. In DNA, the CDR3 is TGCAGCGTTGTGGCAGGCCTGAACACTGAAGCTTTCTTT. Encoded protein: CSVVAGLNTEAFF.

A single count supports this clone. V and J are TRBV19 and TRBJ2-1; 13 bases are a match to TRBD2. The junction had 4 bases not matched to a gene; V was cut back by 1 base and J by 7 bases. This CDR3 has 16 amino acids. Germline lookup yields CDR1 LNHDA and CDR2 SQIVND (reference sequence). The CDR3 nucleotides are TGTGCCAGTAGTATAGGGGGACTAGCGGGAACAAATGAGCAGTTCTTC. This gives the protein CASSIGGLAGTNEQFF. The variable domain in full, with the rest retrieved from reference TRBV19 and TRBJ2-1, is DGGITQSPKYLFRKEGQNVTLSCEQNLNHDAMYWYRQDPGQGLRLIYYSQIVNDFQKGDIAEGYSVSREKKESFPLTVTSAQKNPTAFYLCASSIGGLAGTNEQFFGPGTRLTVL.

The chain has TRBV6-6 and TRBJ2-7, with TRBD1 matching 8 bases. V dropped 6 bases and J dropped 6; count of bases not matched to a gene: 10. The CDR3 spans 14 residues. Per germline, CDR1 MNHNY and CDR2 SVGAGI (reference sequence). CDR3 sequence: CASSLQGVLGEQYF. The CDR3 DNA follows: TGTGCCAGCAGCCTACAGGGGGTCTTAGGCGAGCAGTACTTC.

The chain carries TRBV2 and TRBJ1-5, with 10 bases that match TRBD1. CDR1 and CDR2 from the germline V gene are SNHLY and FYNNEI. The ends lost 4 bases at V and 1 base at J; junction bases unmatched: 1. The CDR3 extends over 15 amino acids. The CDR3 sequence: CASSGGQGSNQPQHF. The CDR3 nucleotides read TGTGCCAGCAGTGGGGGACAGGGGAGCAATCAGCCCCAGCATTTT. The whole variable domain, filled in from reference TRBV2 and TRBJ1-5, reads EPEVTQTPSHQVTQMGQEVILRCVPISNHLYFYWYRQILGQKVEFLVSFYNNEISEKSEIFDDQFSVERPDGSNFTLKIRSTKLEDSAMYFCASSGGQGSNQPQHFGDGTRLSIL.

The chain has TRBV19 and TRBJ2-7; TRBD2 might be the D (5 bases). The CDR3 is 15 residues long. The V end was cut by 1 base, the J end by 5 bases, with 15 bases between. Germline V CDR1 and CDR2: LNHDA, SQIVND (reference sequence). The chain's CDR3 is CASSIGVGLPNEQYF. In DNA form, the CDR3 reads TGTGCCAGTAGTATAGGGGTCGGACTTCCGAACGAGCAGTACTTC.

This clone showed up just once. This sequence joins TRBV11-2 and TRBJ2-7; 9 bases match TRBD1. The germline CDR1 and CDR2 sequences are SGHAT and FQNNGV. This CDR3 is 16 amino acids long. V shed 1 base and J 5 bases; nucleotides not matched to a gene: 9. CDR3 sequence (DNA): TGTGCCAGCAGCTTAGCGGCCGGGACAGGGTTACACGAGCAGTACTTC. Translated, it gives CASSLAAGTGLHEQYF.

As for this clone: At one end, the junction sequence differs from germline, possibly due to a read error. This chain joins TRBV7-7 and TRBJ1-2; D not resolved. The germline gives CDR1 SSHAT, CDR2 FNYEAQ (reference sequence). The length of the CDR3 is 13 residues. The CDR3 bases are TGTGCTAGCAGCCCCTGGGGTTTCTATGGCTACACCTTC. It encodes CASSPWGFYGYTF.

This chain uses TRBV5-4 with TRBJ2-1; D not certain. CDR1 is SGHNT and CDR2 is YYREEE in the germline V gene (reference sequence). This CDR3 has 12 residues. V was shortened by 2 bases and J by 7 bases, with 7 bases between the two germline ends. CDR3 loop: CASSFTENEQFF. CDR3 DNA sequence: TGTGCCAGCAGCTTCACAGAGAATGAGCAGTTCTTC.

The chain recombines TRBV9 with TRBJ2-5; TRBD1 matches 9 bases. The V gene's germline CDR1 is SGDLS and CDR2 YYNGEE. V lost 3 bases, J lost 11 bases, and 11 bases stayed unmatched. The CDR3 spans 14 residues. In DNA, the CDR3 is TGTGCCAGCAGCGCGGGACAGGGCGGCGAGGAGCAGTACTTC. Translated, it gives CASSAGQGGEEQYF.

The CDR3 DNA is TGTGCCAGCATTGACGGACAGGGGACCTACGAGCAGTACTTC. Amino acid sequence: CASIDGQGTYEQYF. The J gene is TRBJ2-7, the V gene TRBV6-1, with TRBD1 matching over 9 bases. Germline V CDR1 and CDR2: MNHNS, SASEGT. Germline trimming cut 7 bases from V and 2 bases from J; bases unmatched to any gene: 6. CDR3 length: 14 amino acids.

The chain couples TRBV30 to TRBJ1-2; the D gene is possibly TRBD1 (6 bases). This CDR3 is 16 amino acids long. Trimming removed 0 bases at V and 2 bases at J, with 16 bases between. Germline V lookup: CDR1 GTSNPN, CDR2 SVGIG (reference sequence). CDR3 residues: CAWSVGTHTFNYGYTF. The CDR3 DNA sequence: TGTGCCTGGAGTGTAGGGACACACACTTTCAACTATGGCTACACCTTC.